This entry lists 4 T cell receptor beta chains sequenced from one sample in a study of blood T cell repertoires in COVID-19. Sequencing used immunoSEQ multiplex PCR; TCRdb keeps in-frame clones, though not all of them. The sample lists about 99,000 clones; roughly 78% were seen once. Specimen: peripheral blood. The receptors were gathered from a woman aged 80 or over with active or convalescent COVID-19.

This clone was counted between two and nine times. The chain uses TRBV12-3 or TRBV12-4 and TRBJ1-4; D gene uncertain. The CDR3 covers 13 residues. V lost 6 bases and J 0 bases, leaving 5 bases between the germline ends. CDR3 sequence reads: CASRSSTNEKLFF. In DNA form, the CDR3 reads TGTGCCAGCAGATCGTCAACTAATGAAAAACTGTTTTTT.

V gene TRBV6-5 combines with J gene TRBJ2-5; D unclear. This CDR3 region has 12 residues. V dropped 6 bases and J dropped 0 bases, with 5 bases sitting between them. Per the germline V gene, CDR1 is MNHEY and CDR2 is SVGAGI. This chain's CDR3 is CASSLHQETQYF. Written as DNA, the CDR3 is TGTGCCAGCAGCCTCCACCAAGAGACCCAGTACTTC.

DNA of the CDR3: TGTGCCAGCAGCGCCGCGGGGGGGGGCTACGAGCAGTACTTC. This sequence encodes CASSAAGGGYEQYF. V and J are TRBV11-2 and TRBJ2-7; 9 bases agree with TRBD2. The CDR3 consists of 14 residues. Trimming cost V 5 bases and J 3 bases; bases outside gene matches: 5. Germline values: CDR1 SGHAT, CDR2 FQNNGV.

This rearrangement joins TRBV27 to TRBJ2-3; D is possibly TRBD2 (6 bases). Trimming left V 2 bases short and J 2 bases short, with 14 bases between. This CDR3 is built from 16 residues. CDR1 MNHEY and CDR2 SMNVEV come from the germline V gene (reference sequence). The chain's CDR3 is CASSLMGLPSTDTQYF. Here the CDR3 DNA reads TGTGCCAGCAGTTTAATGGGACTCCCATCCACAGATACGCAGTATTTT.